This entry is about one TCR beta chain. What it binds is unknown. The sample belongs to a study of PD-L1 blockade in urothelial cancer. At the level of the study: Each participant's history included 0 to 3 prior chemotherapy regimens. At 3 weeks after treatment start (second dose) and again at 6 weeks, blood was analyzed. Study-wide results and caveats: A below-median TCR clonality in blood before treatment predicted better survival.

Time point denoted: peripheral blood 6 weeks after treatment start. Peripheral blood mononuclear cells were collected from every patient before and during treatment, yielding between 1 and 8 samples per patient. Germline V gene sequence: CDR1 MNHEY, CDR2 SVGAGI. The CDR3 covers 14 residues. V lost 6 bases and J lost 4; bases outside the gene matches: 7. This table comes from immunoSEQ multiplex PCR, and its TCRdb copy is limited to in-frame clones, with some not included. The profile shows more than 90,000 clones, 85% to 95% of them singletons. This sequence joins TRBV6-5 and TRBJ2-7, with TRBD1 identical over 9 bases. The clonotype originates from a man aged 60-69 years with urothelial cancer. Sequencing used PBMCs, obtained around atezolizumab (anti-PD-L1) treatment. The CDR3 here is CASSYTGGGYEQYF. The CDR3 nucleotides are TGTGCCAGCAGCTACACAGGGGGCGGTTACGAGCAGTACTTC.